One sample yielded the 27 T cell receptor beta chains listed below, sequenced in a study of T cells in Graves' hyperthyroidism and ophthalmopathy. Template material for amplifying TCR beta CDR3 regions consisted of RNA transcripts. The HTBI primer set drove a first-round RT-PCR of the TCR CDR3. TCRdb independently ran MiXCR on the multiplex PCR reads; one entry per CDR3 protein. Counted here are 300,000 to 400,000 distinct CDR3 sequences, roughly 14% occurring once; the ten biggest clones make up around 24%. Source material: blood. Source of these receptors: a young woman with Graves' hyperthyroidism.

The chain recombines TRBV28 with TRBJ1-6, with a possible D match to TRBD1 (6 bases). The CDR3 consists of 16 residues. Germline assignment: CDR1 MDHEN and CDR2 SYDVKM. The V gene lost 3 bases and the J gene lost 8 bases, with 17 bases spanning the gap. CDR3: CASSFQGTLGDSPLHF. CDR3 sequence (DNA): TGTGCCAGCAGTTTTCAGGGGACCCTTGGTGATTCACCCCTCCACTTT.

This clonotype was counted ten times or more. The V gene is TRBV7-9, the J gene TRBJ1-3; D perhaps matches TRBD1 (5 bases). This CDR3 is 14 amino acids long. The V and J ends lost 4 bases and 2 bases respectively, with 9 bases between them. Germline V gene data show CDR1 as SEHNR and CDR2 as FQNEAQ (reference sequence). CDR3 sequence: CASSSGTAGNTIYF. In DNA, the CDR3 is TGTGCCAGCAGCTCCGGGACCGCTGGAAACACCATATATTTT.

The sample holds a few counts of this clonotype. DNA for the CDR3: TGTGCCAGCAGTACCCTTTCCGGCGGGGTACCCGAAGCTTTCTTT. It specifies CASSTLSGGVPEAFF. The rearrangement uses TRBV28 and TRBJ1-1; D unclear. The CDR3 consists of 15 residues. CDR1 and CDR2 from the germline V gene are MDHEN and SYDVKM. Trimming shortened V by 5 bases and J by 8 bases, and 21 bases separated the two germline ends.

This sequence joins TRBV4-3 and TRBJ2-7; D remains ambiguous. Germline loops: CDR1 LGHNA, CDR2 YSLEER. V was shortened by 6 bases and J by 0 bases, with 12 bases between the two germline ends. This CDR3 is 14 amino acids long. The CDR3 is CASRGELASYEQYF. DNA for the CDR3: TGCGCCAGCAGAGGCGAACTGGCCTCCTACGAGCAGTACTTC.

This clonotype appeared many times. V gene TRBV7-3 combines with J gene TRBJ1-4, with TRBD1 identical over 7 bases. Germline assignment: CDR1 SGHTA and CDR2 FQGTGA. Trimming at V came to 8 bases and at J to 7 bases, leaving 10 bases not matched to a gene. There are 14 residues in the CDR3. The CDR3 sequence is CASATWGQPEKLFF. DNA for the CDR3: TGTGCCAGCGCCACGTGGGGACAGCCTGAAAAACTGTTTTTT.

V usage is TRBV10-3 and J usage is TRBJ1-1; tentative D call: TRBD1 (5 bases). This CDR3 has 13 residues. Per germline, CDR1 ENHRY and CDR2 SYGVKD. V shed 6 bases and J shed 6 bases, with 14 bases lying between them. CDR3 residues: CAIRGRDGPEAFF. In nucleotides, the CDR3 is TGTGCCATCAGGGGAAGGGACGGGCCTGAAGCTTTCTTT.

This clonotype was picked up many times. The rearrangement uses TRBV2 and TRBJ1-5; D unresolved. This CDR3 has 13 amino acids. V lost 10 bases to trimming and J lost 4 bases, with 14 bases between them. Germline CDR1 reads SNHLY; CDR2 reads FYNNEI. The CDR3: CATARFPNQPQHF. In DNA, the CDR3 is TGTGCCACTGCCCGCTTCCCTAATCAGCCCCAGCATTTT.

Points on this clonotype: A single base separates this from a much larger clone, so it may be a read error. The chain links TRBV7-2 to TRBJ2-3; 11 bases align to TRBD1. Per germline, CDR1 SGHTA and CDR2 FQGNSA. The CDR3 runs to 15 residues. CDR3: CASSLDRGRTDRQYF. The CDR3 bases are TGTGCCAGCAGCTTGGACAGGGGGCGCACAGATAGGCAGTATTTT. The whole variable domain, remainder taken from reference TRBV7-2 and TRBJ2-3, is GAGVSQSPSNKVTEKGKDVELRCDPISGHTALYWYRQSLGQGLEFLIYFQGNSAPDKSGLPSDRFSAERTGGSVSTLTIQRTQQEDSAVYLCASSLDRGRTDRQYFGPGTRLTVL.

This clonotype was seen ten or more times. This chain joins TRBV10-3 and TRBJ2-2; 9 bases are shared with TRBD1. Germline-derived CDR1 and CDR2 are ENHRY and SYGVKD. V shed 2 bases and J 4 bases; nucleotides not matched to a gene: 2. The CDR3 spans 15 residues. In DNA form, the CDR3 reads TGTGCCATCAGTGAGGAGGGACAGGGCACCGGGGAGCTGTTTTTT. It is translated as CAISEEGQGTGELFF.

This clonotype was detected ten times or more. This chain links TRBV29-1 with TRBJ2-1; 9 bases map to TRBD2. The CDR3 extends over 12 amino acids. Germline assignment: CDR1 SQVTM and CDR2 ANQGSEA. V was clipped by 3 bases and J by 9 bases; unmatched bases: 3. CDR3 DNA sequence: TGCAGCGTTGAGTCTAGCGGGGTTGAGCAGTTCTTC. This codes for CSVESSGVEQFF.

This clonotype has a count of ten or more. This chain links TRBV18 with TRBJ1-6; D gene unclear. With 4 bases removed from V and 9 bases from J, the gap between germline ends came to 19 bases. Per germline, CDR1 KGHSH and CDR2 LQKENI. CDR3 length equals 16 residues. CDR3 sequence reads: CASSLPHGPKSSPLHF. CDR3 sequence (DNA): TGTGCCAGCTCACTCCCTCACGGACCTAAGAGTTCACCCCTCCACTTT.

CDR3 sequence (DNA): TGTGCCAGCAGGTCGGGACCGACGACTATTAATTCACCCCTCCACTTT. Its translation: CASRSGPTTINSPLHF. The chain links TRBV12-3 or TRBV12-4 to TRBJ1-6; D perhaps matches TRBD1 (5 bases). This CDR3 is 16 amino acids long. V was shortened by 6 bases and J by 6 bases, with 18 bases between the two germline ends.

The chain combines TRBV7-9 with TRBJ1-2, with no clear D. Germline V gene data show CDR1 as SEHNR and CDR2 as FQNEAQ (reference sequence). The V end was cut by 2 bases, the J end by 8 bases, with 12 bases between. The CDR3 has 13 residues. The CDR3 coding sequence is TGTGCCAGCAGCTTAATCTCGGTAGAGGGCTACACCTTC. This encodes CASSLISVEGYTF.

This clonotype occurred a few times. The chain recombines TRBV28 with TRBJ2-7, with 9 bases identical to TRBD1. J lost 7 bases, V lost 10 bases, and 17 bases had no gene match. The CDR3 is 15 amino acids. Germline CDR1 MDHEN, CDR2 SYDVKM. CDR3 coding DNA: TGTGCCACGGTGAATCCGGGACAGGGCCCTTGGGAGCAGTACTTC. This encodes CATVNPGQGPWEQYF.

This clonotype was seen many times. This rearrangement joins TRBV20-1 to TRBJ1-1; tentative D call: TRBD1 (6 bases). Trimming took 6 bases from V and 4 from J, leaving 18 bases between them. The CDR3 extends over 14 amino acids. Looked up from germline, CDR1 is DFQATT and CDR2 is SNEGSKA (reference sequence). For the CDR3, the DNA is TGCAGTGCGTTAATGGGGGGCGGGAGCACTGAAGCTTTCTTT. This codes for CSALMGGGSTEAFF.

Regarding this clonotype: Possible read error: a much larger clone is one base away. CDR3 nucleotide sequence: TGTGCCAGCAGCCACAATGGCGAGCAGTTCTTC. Protein product: CASSHNGEQFF. The chain is built from TRBV7-2 and TRBJ2-1; D remains unclear. The V gene lost 5 bases and the J gene lost 10 bases, with 9 bases spanning the gap. Germline V gene lookup returns CDR1 SGHTA and CDR2 FQGNSA. This CDR3 has 11 amino acids.

The gene calls are TRBV4-2 and TRBJ2-5, with TRBD2 matching over 10 bases. The length of the CDR3 is 17 residues. Germline values: CDR1 LGHNA, CDR2 YNFKEQ. Trimming cost V 3 bases and J 5 bases; bases outside gene matches: 12. CDR3 bases: TGTGCCAGCAGCCAGGAACTCGGGACTAGCGTTTCGGAGACCCAGTACTTC. This codes for CASSQELGTSVSETQYF.

The gene calls are TRBV9 and TRBJ2-3, with D unclear. The CDR3 has 14 residues. V was trimmed by 0 bases and J by 5 bases, leaving 10 bases between them. The germline V gene encodes CDR1 SGDLS and CDR2 YYNGEE. CDR3 in DNA: TGTGCCAGCAGCGTAGCCCGGACGGGAGATACGCAGTATTTT. Protein: CASSVARTGDTQYF.

This clonotype has at least ten counts. This sequence joins TRBV9 and TRBJ2-1; 10 nucleotides line up with TRBD2. Per the germline V gene, CDR1 is SGDLS and CDR2 is YYNGEE. Trimming cost V 0 bases and J 6 bases; bases outside gene matches: 0. The CDR3 is 14 amino acids. In DNA, the CDR3 is TGTGCCAGCAGCGTAGCTAGCGGGAGCAATGAGCAGTTCTTC. Its translation: CASSVASGSNEQFF. The full variable domain, with the rest looked up from reference TRBV9 and TRBJ2-1, is DSGVTQTPKHLITATGQRVTLRCSPRSGDLSVYWYQQSLDQGLQFLIQYYNGEERAKGNILERFSAQQFPDLHSELNLSSLELGDSALYFCASSVASGSNEQFFGPGTRLTVL.

This clonotype has ten or more counts. CDR3 in DNA: TGTGCCAGCAGCTTAGCCTTGGGACATAAGTACTTC. It encodes CASSLALGHKYF. The rearrangement links TRBV7-2 to TRBJ2-5; TRBD1 might be the D (6 bases). The CDR3 has 12 residues. The V end was cut by 0 bases, the J end by 12 bases, with 11 bases between. Per the germline V gene, CDR1 is SGHTA and CDR2 is FQGNSA.

This clonotype was recorded many times. This chain's CDR3 is CATSLPRSGYEKLFF. The CDR3 bases are TGTGCCACCAGCCTACCCAGGTCGGGGTACGAAAAACTGTTTTTT. J is TRBJ1-4 and V is TRBV15; D call uncertain. The V gene's germline CDR1 is LNHNV and CDR2 YYDKDF (reference sequence). The CDR3 loop spans 15 amino acids. Trimming took off 5 bases at V and 8 bases at J, with 18 bases between the two ends.

This clonotype was detected many times. V usage is TRBV12-3 or TRBV12-4 and J usage is TRBJ1-2; TRBD1 is a possible D gene (6 bases). Trimming took 6 bases from V and 2 from J, leaving 7 bases between them. This CDR3 region has 12 residues. CDR3 residues: CASRGGNYGYTF. DNA of the CDR3: TGTGCCAGCAGAGGGGGGAACTATGGCTACACCTTC.

In this sample, this clonotype turned up many times. The chain links TRBV28 to TRBJ2-1; D is tentatively TRBD1 or TRBD2 (5 bases each). Trimming removed 6 bases at V and 13 bases at J, with 25 bases between. The CDR3 extends over 15 amino acids. Germline V gene sequence: CDR1 MDHEN, CDR2 SYDVKM. The CDR3 DNA follows: TGTGCCAGCAGCGTTATCGGGACGGCTCAATGCTTACAGTTCTTC. It encodes CASSVIGTAQCLQFF.

This clonotype was observed at least ten times. The chain has TRBV20-1 and TRBJ2-7; no clear D gene. There are 14 residues in the CDR3. V lost 4 bases and J lost 6, with 19 bases in between. The V gene's germline CDR1 is DFQATT and CDR2 SNEGSKA (reference sequence). In nucleotides, the CDR3 is TGCAGTGCTAACTCCCTGGGCCCGCGAGGCGAGCAGTACTTC. Its protein product is CSANSLGPRGEQYF.

This clonotype came up many times. This rearrangement joins TRBV2 to TRBJ1-2, with D possibly being TRBD1 (5 bases). Germline-derived CDR1 and CDR2 are SNHLY and FYNNEI. V lost 2 bases and J 6 bases, leaving 7 bases between the germline ends. The CDR3 has 12 residues. The CDR3 sequence: CASSEMGDGYTF. CDR3 in DNA: TGTGCCAGCAGTGAAATGGGGGATGGCTACACCTTC.

This chain joins TRBV14 and TRBJ2-1; D uncertain. This CDR3 has 12 amino acids. Germline V gene data show CDR1 as SGHDN and CDR2 as FVKESK. Trimming cost V 1 base and J 10 bases, with 8 bases left between them. The CDR3 here is CASSQVRREQFF. CDR3 DNA: TGTGCCAGCAGCCAAGTCCGACGGGAGCAGTTCTTC.

This clonotype was recorded at least ten times. The J gene is TRBJ1-1, the V gene TRBV20-1, with a weak D call TRBD1 (6 bases). Germline CDR1 is DFQATT and CDR2 is SNEGSKA (reference sequence). The V and J ends lost 0 bases and 6 bases respectively, with 17 bases between them. CDR3 length equals 15 residues. The CDR3: CSAREQGQHFAEAFF. The CDR3, as DNA: TGCAGTGCTAGAGAACAGGGACAACACTTTGCTGAAGCTTTCTTT.